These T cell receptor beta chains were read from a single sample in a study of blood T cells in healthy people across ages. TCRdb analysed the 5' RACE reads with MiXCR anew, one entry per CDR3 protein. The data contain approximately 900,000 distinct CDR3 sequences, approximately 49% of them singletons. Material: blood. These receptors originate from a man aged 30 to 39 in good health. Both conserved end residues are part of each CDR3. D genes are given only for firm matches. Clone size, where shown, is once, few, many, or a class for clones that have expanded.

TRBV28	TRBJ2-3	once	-	CASSTLISAGSSTDTQYF	TGTGCCAGCAGCACCCTTATTTCGGCGGGGAGTAGCACAGATACGCAGTATTTT
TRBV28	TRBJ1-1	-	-	CASSLFSGRMNTEAFF	TGTGCCAGCAGTCTCTTCTCGGGACGGATGAACACTGAAGCTTTCTTT
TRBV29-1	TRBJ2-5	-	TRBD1	CSERTGKETQYF	TGCAGCGAGAGGACAGGCAAAGAGACCCAGTACTTC
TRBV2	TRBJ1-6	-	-	CASGRDWENSPLHF	TGTGCCAGCGGTCGCGATTGGGAGAATTCACCCCTCCACTTT
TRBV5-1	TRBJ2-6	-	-	CASREVSGANVLTF	TGCGCCAGCAGGGAGGTTTCTGGGGCCAACGTCCTGACTTTC
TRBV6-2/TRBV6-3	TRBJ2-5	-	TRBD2	CASSYSAGLAGEGKETQYF	TGTGCCAGCAGTTACTCGGCGGGACTAGCGGGGGAGGGAAAAGAGACCCAGTACTTC
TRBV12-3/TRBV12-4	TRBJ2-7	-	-	CASSLGPTDAYEQYF	TGTGCCAGCTCTCTGGGACCCACTGACGCCTACGAGCAGTACTTC
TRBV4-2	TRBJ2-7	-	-	CASSQDPGVKEQYF	TGTGCCAGCAGCCAAGACCCCGGGGTTAAAGAGCAGTACTTC
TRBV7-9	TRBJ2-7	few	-	CASSFPTDRSYEQYF	TGTGCCAGCAGTTTTCCGACCGACAGATCCTACGAGCAGTACTTC
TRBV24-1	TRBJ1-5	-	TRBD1	CATSDDRGSSQPQHF	TGTGCCACCAGTGACGACAGGGGTTCATCTCAGCCCCAGCATTTT
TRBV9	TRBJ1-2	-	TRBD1	CASSVAGTGFSYGYTF	TGTGCCAGCAGCGTAGCCGGGACAGGGTTTAGCTATGGCTACACCTTC
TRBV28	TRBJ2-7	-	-	CASSPPFLRTYEQYF	TGTGCCAGCAGTCCCCCCTTTTTGCGGACCTACGAGCAGTACTTC
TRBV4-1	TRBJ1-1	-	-	CASSQFGPEKLNTEAFF	TGCGCCAGCAGCCAATTTGGGCCAGAGAAATTGAACACTGAAGCTTTCTTT
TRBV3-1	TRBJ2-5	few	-	CASSQAGSSWYETQYF	TGTGCCAGCAGCCAAGCGGGTTCCAGCTGGTACGAGACCCAGTACTTC
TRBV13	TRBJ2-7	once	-	CASSSRAYSYEQYF	TGTGCCAGCAGCTCCAGGGCCTACTCCTACGAGCAGTACTTC
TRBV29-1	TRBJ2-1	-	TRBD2	CSVLLTGGGESSYNEQFF	TGCAGCGTTCTCCTCACAGGCGGGGGGGAGAGCTCCTACAATGAGCAGTTCTTC
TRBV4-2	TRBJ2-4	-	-	CASSQDLTANIQYF	TGTGCCAGCAGCCAAGATTTGACAGCAAACATTCAGTACTTC
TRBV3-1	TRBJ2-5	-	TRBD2	CASSPHGAGGQETQYF	TGTGCCAGCAGCCCCCATGGCGCGGGGGGGCAAGAGACCCAGTACTTC
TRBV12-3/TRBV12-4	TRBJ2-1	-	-	CASSFAGSSYNKQFF	TGTGCCAGCAGTTTTGCGGGGAGCTCCTACAATAAGCAGTTCTTC
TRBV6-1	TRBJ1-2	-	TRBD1	CASSPQGDRGNYGYTF	TGTGCCAGCAGTCCCCAGGGGGACAGGGGTAACTATGGCTACACCTTC
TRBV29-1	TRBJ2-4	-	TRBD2	CSVELAGSRLAKNIQYF	TGCAGCGTTGAACTAGCGGGTTCTCGTTTAGCCAAAAACATTCAGTACTTC
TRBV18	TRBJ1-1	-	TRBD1	CASTGTVMNTEAFF	TGTGCCAGCACTGGGACAGTTATGAACACTGAAGCTTTCTTT
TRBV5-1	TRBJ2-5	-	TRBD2	CASSFGIAGEETQYF	TGCGCCAGCAGCTTCGGAATAGCGGGGGAGGAGACCCAGTACTTC
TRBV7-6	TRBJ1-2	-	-	CASSLDGGDYGYTF	TGTGCCAGCAGCTTAGATGGGGGCGACTATGGCTACACCTTC
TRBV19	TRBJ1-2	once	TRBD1	CASRRDRGLLGYTF	TGTGCCAGTAGGCGGGACAGGGGGCTTCTTGGCTACACCTTC
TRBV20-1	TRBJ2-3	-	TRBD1	CSAWDRGADTQYF	TGCAGTGCCTGGGACAGGGGGGCAGATACGCAGTATTTT
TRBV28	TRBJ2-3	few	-	CASARGGTDTQYF	TGTGCCAGCGCTAGGGGAGGCACAGATACGCAGTATTTT
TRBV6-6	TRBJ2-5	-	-	CASRQREGQYF	TGTGCCAGCAGACAGAGAGAAGGGCAGTACTTC
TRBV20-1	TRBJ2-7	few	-	CSARVRGASYEQYF	TGCAGTGCTAGAGTCCGGGGGGCATCCTACGAGCAGTACTTC
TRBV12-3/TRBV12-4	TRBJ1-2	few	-	CASLRGGERGYTF	TGTGCCAGTTTACGCGGGGGGGAGCGTGGCTACACCTTC
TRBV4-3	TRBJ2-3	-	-	CASSQDSRGTTDTQYF	TGCGCCAGCAGCCAAGATTCTCGGGGGACCACAGATACGCAGTATTTT
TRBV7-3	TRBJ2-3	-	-	CATSPGGKVDTQYF	TGTGCCACTAGTCCCGGGGGCAAGGTAGATACGCAGTATTTT
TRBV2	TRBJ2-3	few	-	CASRKEVDTQYF	TGTGCCAGCAGGAAGGAGGTCGATACGCAGTATTTT
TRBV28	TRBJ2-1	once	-	CASSLYLNEQFF	TGTGCCAGCAGTTTATATTTGAATGAGCAGTTCTTC
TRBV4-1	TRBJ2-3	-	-	CASSQDGSRAGRSTGTQYF	TGCGCCAGCAGCCAAGATGGGTCTCGAGCGGGCCGTAGCACAGGTACGCAGTATTTT
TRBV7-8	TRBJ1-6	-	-	CASSLINGSPLHF	TGTGCCAGCAGCTTAATAAACGGTTCACCCCTCCACTTT
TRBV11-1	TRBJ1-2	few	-	CASSSKTGRNYGYTF	TGTGCCAGCAGCTCAAAGACAGGCAGGAACTATGGCTACACCTTC
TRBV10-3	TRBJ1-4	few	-	CAIRKEATNEKLFF	TGTGCCATCAGAAAGGAAGCAACTAATGAAAAACTGTTTTTT
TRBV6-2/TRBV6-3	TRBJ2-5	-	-	CASSYWSRSQETQYF	TGTGCCAGCAGTTATTGGTCCAGAAGCCAAGAGACCCAGTACTTC
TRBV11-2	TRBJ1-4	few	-	CASGRREANEKLFF	TGTGCCAGCGGACGTAGGGAGGCTAATGAAAAACTGTTTTTT
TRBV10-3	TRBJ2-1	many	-	CAISEANSLGEQFF	TGTGCCATCAGTGAGGCAAACTCCCTCGGGGAGCAGTTCTTC
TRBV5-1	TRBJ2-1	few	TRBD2	CASSRDLSGGPGNEQFF	TGCGCCAGCAGCCGAGATCTTTCGGGGGGGCCTGGCAATGAGCAGTTCTTC
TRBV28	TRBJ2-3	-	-	CASSPIRATSTDTQYF	TGTGCCAGCAGTCCAATCCGGGCTACGAGCACAGATACGCAGTATTTT
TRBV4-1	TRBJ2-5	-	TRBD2	CASSQGLAGHETQYF	TGCGCCAGCAGCCAAGGACTAGCGGGGCACGAGACCCAGTACTTC
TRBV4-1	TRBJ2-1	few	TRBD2	CASSQISSGGVDEQFF	TGCGCCAGCAGCCAAATTTCCAGCGGGGGGGTCGATGAGCAGTTCTTC
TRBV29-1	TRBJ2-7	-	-	CGVADSSYEQYF	TGCGGCGTCGCGGACAGCTCCTACGAGCAGTACTTC
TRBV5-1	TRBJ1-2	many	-	CASSLEYRAYTF	TGCGCCAGCAGCTTGGAGTACCGTGCCTACACCTTC
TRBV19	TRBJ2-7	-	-	CASNPAGGIYEQYF	TGTGCCAGTAACCCCGCAGGAGGGATCTACGAGCAGTACTTC
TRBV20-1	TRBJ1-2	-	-	CSAVWDVNGYTF	TGCAGTGCTGTTTGGGACGTTAATGGCTACACCTTC
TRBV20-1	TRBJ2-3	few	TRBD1	CSAEKGTVLHRDTQYF	TGCAGTGCAGAGAAGGGGACAGTTCTCCATCGGGATACGCAGTATTTT